This T cell receptor (beta chain) appears in the sequencing data of a study of blood T cell repertoires in COVID-19. Study in general: The study drew acute and convalescent COVID-19 samples from the United States, Italy and Spain. T cells, B-cell-depleted T cells, or PBMCs supplied cDNA or gDNA.

In the original analysis: The authors estimated nucleated cell counts from reference gene primer amplification. Assay used: immunoSEQ multiplex PCR; TCRdb lists only in-frame clones, some missing. That table gives V, J and clone size, and the DNA gave D and trimming. Among 120,000 to 150,000 clones, around 84% were seen once, and the ten largest hold roughly 4.8%. Trimming took 7 bases from V and 6 from J, leaving 19 bases between them. Germline V gives CDR1 MNHEY, CDR2 SVGAGI. The CDR3 is 14 amino acids. The source material was peripheral blood. The sequence was obtained from a human donor in a cohort sampled during active COVID-19. This chain connects TRBV6-5 to TRBJ2-7; D possibly corresponds to TRBD1 (6 bases). The chain's CDR3 is CASTSTGFHSEQYF. CDR3 nucleotides: TGTGCCAGCACCTCGACAGGTTTCCACTCCGAGCAGTACTTC.